The 9 T cell receptor beta chains below come from one sample, sequenced in a study of early T cells in non-severe SARS-CoV-2 infection. In TCRdb, the 5' RACE reads were re-called with MiXCR into one record per CDR3 protein. Of 59,000 or so distinct CDR3 sequences in the sample, roughly 12% were seen once. The sequences come from whole blood, collected at baseline. The receptors originated from an adult who was a healthcare worker with PCR-confirmed SARS-CoV-2 infection or an uninfected control (not recorded which).

This clonotype was detected ten times or more. V usage is TRBV20-1 and J usage is TRBJ2-1; tentatively, D is TRBD2 (5 bases). V was clipped by 4 bases and J by 0 bases, with 7 bases between them. The CDR3 consists of 13 residues. Germline CDR1 is DFQATT and CDR2 is SNEGSKA (reference sequence). In DNA form, the CDR3 reads TGCAGTGCTAACCGGGACTCCTACAATGAGCAGTTCTTC. It yields the protein CSANRDSYNEQFF.

The rearrangement uses TRBV20-1 and TRBJ2-3; possible D gene TRBD2, 5 bases. V gave up 4 bases and J gave up 3 bases, with 11 bases separating them. The CDR3 length is 13 residues. CDR1 and CDR2 (germline): DFQATT, SNEGSKA (reference sequence). The CDR3 DNA reads TGCAGTGCTACGCTAGCAGGAACAGATACGCAGTATTTT. This translates into CSATLAGTDTQYF.

This clonotype has just a few counts. The chain has TRBV29-1 and TRBJ1-1; D not resolved. Trimming removed 7 bases from V and 1 base from J, with 16 bases in between. This CDR3 has 14 amino acids. CDR1 is SQVTM and CDR2 is ANQGSEA in the germline V gene. The CDR3 DNA follows: TGCAGCGCCAACCCATCCAGCAGGAACACTGAAGCTTTCTTT. Translating it yields CSANPSSRNTEAFF.

This clonotype was seen a handful of times. The chain has TRBV11-2 and TRBJ1-5; 8 bases are a match to TRBD1. The CDR3 is 13 amino acids. Germline V gene sequence: CDR1 SGHAT, CDR2 FQNNGV. The trim removed 5 bases at V and 5 bases at J, leaving 2 bases unmatched. The CDR3 reads CASSTDRDQPQHF. The CDR3 DNA reads as TGTGCCAGCAGCACGGACAGGGATCAGCCCCAGCATTTT.

This clonotype was detected many times. The chain combines TRBV6-2 or TRBV6-3 with TRBJ2-3; D possibly corresponds to TRBD1 (6 bases). The ends were cut back, 3 bases at V and 0 bases at J, with 10 bases in the middle. From germline, CDR1 is MNHEY and CDR2 SVGEGT. CDR3 size: 15 residues. DNA for the CDR3: TGTGCCAGCAGTTATTGGACAGCTAGCACAGATACGCAGTATTTT. Its protein is CASSYWTASTDTQYF.

This clonotype was counted many times. This rearrangement joins TRBV19 to TRBJ2-3, with D hard to call. V dropped 4 bases and J dropped 1 base, with 3 bases sitting between them. Germline V gene lookup returns CDR1 LNHDA and CDR2 SQIVND (reference sequence). CDR3 length: 12 residues. The CDR3 loop is CASSTRTDTQYF. The CDR3 nucleotides are TGTGCCAGTAGTACCCGCACAGATACGCAGTATTTT.

The chain recombines TRBV27 with TRBJ1-6, with a tentative D call TRBD1 (6 bases). CDR3 length equals 15 residues. Trimming stripped 3 bases from V and 6 bases from J, with 12 bases between. CDR1 and CDR2 from the germline V gene are MNHEY and SMNVEV (reference sequence). In DNA form, the CDR3 reads TGTGCCAGCAGTTTCGGGGGCCCTTTTAATTCACCCCTCCACTTT. This sequence encodes CASSFGGPFNSPLHF.

The chain combines TRBV28 with TRBJ2-7, with 9 nucleotides matching TRBD2. Germline CDR1 and CDR2: MDHEN and SYDVKM. J lost 6 bases, V lost 5 bases, and 8 bases had no gene match. The CDR3 runs to 14 residues. The CDR3 DNA follows: TGTGCCAGCAGTCCATTAGCGGGAGTGGGCGAGCAGTACTTC. This translates into CASSPLAGVGEQYF. Drawing the rest from reference TRBV28 and TRBJ2-7, the complete variable domain is DVKVTQSSRYLVKRTGEKVFLECVQDMDHENMFWYRQDPGLGLRLIYFSYDVKMKEKGDIPEGYSVSREKKERFSLILESASTNQTSMYLCASSPLAGVGEQYFGPGTRLTVT.

Comment on this clonotype: Germline is not matched at one junction end, which may reflect a read error. The V call is TRBV19, the J call TRBJ2-1, with 9 bases matching TRBD2. CDR3 length: 13 residues. Germline CDR1 LNHDA, CDR2 SQIVND (reference sequence). In nucleotides, the CDR3 is TGCGCCACCGGGACTAGCCCATACAATGAGCAGTTCTTC. Translation: CATGTSPYNEQFF.